This T cell receptor beta chain was obtained from a study of blood T cell repertoires in COVID-19 (dated by TCRdb to the early 2020s). Broadly, across the study: The collaborator samples originated in the United States, Italy and Spain and spanned the acute and convalescent phases of COVID-19. The prospective study material was composed of cDNA or gDNA derived from T cells, B-cell-depleted T cells, or PBMCs. A freely available public database, intended as a resource for researchers studying the immune response to SARS-CoV-2, is where the repertoires were released. The dataset comprised deeply sampled blood TCRbeta repertoires from subjects exposed to, actively infected with, or recovered from COVID-19. HLA class I and class II types, where available, came from metadata supplied by the sample provider rather than from assay-based typing. The samples were drawn from the first 160 participants of the ongoing ImmuneRACE study and from 1,200 or so subjects provided by 6 global collaborators. The sample metadata nearly always contained a de-identified subject ID, COVID-19 status, age in years and sex.

Worth noting for this clone: Its target antigen remains unknown. No much larger clone is present one base from it, and per-base qualities are unavailable.

Participants in the prospective study were enrolled through a virtual design, were aged 18 to 89 years, and lived in some 24 United States geographic areas. Cohort assignment in the prospective study relied on participant-reported clinical history from a screening survey and a study questionnaire. Recovered participants in ImmuneRACE Cohort 3 were defined as having two consecutive negative NP/OP PCR tests, clearance from a healthcare professional, or resolution of symptoms. Mobile phlebotomists in the prospective study collected whole blood, serum and a nasopharyngeal or oropharyngeal swab from every participant. Prospective study participants could optionally give additional blood draws and questionnaires over an approximately 2-month period. Before DNA extraction, blood samples from the prospective study were shipped at room temperature or frozen. The immunoSEQ Assay, a bias-controlled multiplex PCR, was used to amplify TCRbeta CDR3 regions from genomic DNA. As for the authors' bioinformatics: Nucleated cell counts per sample were estimated from amplification of reference gene primers within the assay. Sequence reads were collapsed and filtered to measure the absolute abundance of every unique TCRbeta CDR3 rearrangement. For each sample, productive Simpson clonality was calculated by taking the square root of Simpson's diversity index across productive rearrangements. Sourced from immuneACCESS, this table was stored by TCRdb with only in-frame sequences that have V and J called. A share of the clones is absent; for the studies checked, an unresolved V gene accounts for under half, and the remainder has no known explanation. The V and J calls and clone size are taken from that table; D and trimming were inferred from the DNA. Here the sample has approximately 400,000 clones; more than 75% occur a single time. The top ten hold 1.2% of the sample.

The germline V gene (reference sequence) provides CDR1 LNHDA and CDR2 SQIVND. The V end gives up 5 bases and the J end 2 bases, leaving 8 bases in the junction not matched to a gene. The cysteine opens and the phenylalanine closes a CDR3 of 15 amino acids. The retained sequence is limited to the CDR3, 45 bases, with the frame set at the first base. Paper-wide results and their limitations: Clinical and demographic metadata were provided uncurated, with the amount varying by source and participant.

This chain joins TRBV19 to TRBJ1-2; 7 bases in between match TRBD1. This clonotype was sampled from a young woman who had recovered from COVID-19. Sequenced material: PBMCs or T cells enriched from blood (not recorded which). The nucleotide sequence is given as TGTGCCAGTAGTCCCCCGACAGGGCAAAACTATGGCTACACCTTC. It encodes CASSPPTGQNYGYTF. The full variable domain, completed from the reference TRBV19 and TRBJ1-2 proteins outside the CDR3, reads DGGITQSPKYLFRKEGQNVTLSCEQNLNHDAMYWYRQDPGQGLRLIYYSQIVNDFQKGDIAEGYSVSREKKESFPLTVTSAQKNPTAFYLCASSPPTGQNYGYTFGSGTRLTVV.